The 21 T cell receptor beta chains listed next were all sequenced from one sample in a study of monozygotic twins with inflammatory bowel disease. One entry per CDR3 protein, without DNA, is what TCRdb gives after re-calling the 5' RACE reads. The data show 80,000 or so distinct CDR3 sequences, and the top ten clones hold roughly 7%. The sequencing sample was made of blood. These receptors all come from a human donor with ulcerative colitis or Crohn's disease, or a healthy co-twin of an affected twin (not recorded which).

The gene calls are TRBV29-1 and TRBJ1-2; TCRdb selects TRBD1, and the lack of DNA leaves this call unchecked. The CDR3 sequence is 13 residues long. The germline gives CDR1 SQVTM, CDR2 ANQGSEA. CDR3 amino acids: CSVERDRGLRYTF.

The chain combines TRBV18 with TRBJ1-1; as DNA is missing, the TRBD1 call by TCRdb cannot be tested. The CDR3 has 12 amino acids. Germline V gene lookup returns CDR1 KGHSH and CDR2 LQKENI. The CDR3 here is CASSPPDRIAFF.

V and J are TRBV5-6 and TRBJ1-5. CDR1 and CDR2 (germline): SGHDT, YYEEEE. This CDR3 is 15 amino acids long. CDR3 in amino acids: CASSVGVGSNQPQHF. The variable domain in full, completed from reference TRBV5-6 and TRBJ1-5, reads DAGVTQSPTHLIKTRGQQVTLRCSPKSGHDTVSWYQQALGQGPQFIFQYYEEEERQRGNFPDRFSGHQFPNYSSELNVNALLLGDSALYLCASSVGVGSNQPQHFGDGTRLSIL.

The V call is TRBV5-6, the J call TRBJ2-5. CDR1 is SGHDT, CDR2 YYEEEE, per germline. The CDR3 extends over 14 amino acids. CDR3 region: CASSSSHSQETQYF.

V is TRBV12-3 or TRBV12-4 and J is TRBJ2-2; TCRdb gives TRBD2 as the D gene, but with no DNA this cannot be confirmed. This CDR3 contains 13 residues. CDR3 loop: CASSLGPPGELFF.

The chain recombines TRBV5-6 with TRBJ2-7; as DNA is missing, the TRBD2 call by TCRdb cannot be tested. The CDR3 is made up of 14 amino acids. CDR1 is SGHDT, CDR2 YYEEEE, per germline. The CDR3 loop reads CASSLGGLVGEQYF.

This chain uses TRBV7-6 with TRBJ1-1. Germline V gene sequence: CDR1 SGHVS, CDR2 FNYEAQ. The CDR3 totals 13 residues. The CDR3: CVSSLLPNTEAFF.

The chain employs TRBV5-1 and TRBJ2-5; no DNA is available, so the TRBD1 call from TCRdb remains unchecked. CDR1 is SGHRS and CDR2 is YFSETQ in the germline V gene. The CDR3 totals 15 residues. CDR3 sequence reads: CASSLGDRTKETQYF.

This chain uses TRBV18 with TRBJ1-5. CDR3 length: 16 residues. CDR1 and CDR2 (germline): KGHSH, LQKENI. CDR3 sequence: CASSPRGGNSNQPQHF.

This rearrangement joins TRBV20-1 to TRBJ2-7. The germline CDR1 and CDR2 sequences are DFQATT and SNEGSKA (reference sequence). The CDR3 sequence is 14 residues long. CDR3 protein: CSASRRGDSYEQYF.

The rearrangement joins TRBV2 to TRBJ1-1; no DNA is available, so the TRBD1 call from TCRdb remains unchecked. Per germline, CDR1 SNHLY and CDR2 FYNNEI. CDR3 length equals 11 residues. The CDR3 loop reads CASMGDTEAFF. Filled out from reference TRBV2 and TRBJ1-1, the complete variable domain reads EPEVTQTPSHQVTQMGQEVILRCVPISNHLYFYWYRQILGQKVEFLVSFYNNEISEKSEIFDDQFSVERPDGSNFTLKIRSTKLEDSAMYFCASMGDTEAFFGQGTRLTVV.

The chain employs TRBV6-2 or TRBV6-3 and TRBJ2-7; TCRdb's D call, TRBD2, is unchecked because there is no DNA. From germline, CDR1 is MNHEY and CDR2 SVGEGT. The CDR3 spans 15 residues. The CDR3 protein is CASSYASGGSYEQYF.

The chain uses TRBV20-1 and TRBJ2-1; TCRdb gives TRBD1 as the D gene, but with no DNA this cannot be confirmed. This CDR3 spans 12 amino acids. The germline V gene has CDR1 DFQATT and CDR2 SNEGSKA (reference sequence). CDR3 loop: CSALTGQGAQFF.

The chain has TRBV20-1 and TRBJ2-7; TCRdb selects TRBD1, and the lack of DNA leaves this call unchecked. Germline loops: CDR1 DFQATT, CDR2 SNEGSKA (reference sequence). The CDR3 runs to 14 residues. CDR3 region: CSIYSPGQGYEQYF.

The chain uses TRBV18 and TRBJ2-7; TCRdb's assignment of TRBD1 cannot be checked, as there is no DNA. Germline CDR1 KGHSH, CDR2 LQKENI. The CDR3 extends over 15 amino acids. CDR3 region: CASSPRAGANYEQYF. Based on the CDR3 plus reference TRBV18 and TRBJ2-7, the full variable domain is NAGVMQNPRHLVRRRGQEARLRCSPMKGHSHVYWYRQLPEEGLKFMVYLQKENIIDESGMPKERFSAEFPKEGPSILRIQQVVRGDSAAYFCASSPRAGANYEQYFGPGTRLTVT.

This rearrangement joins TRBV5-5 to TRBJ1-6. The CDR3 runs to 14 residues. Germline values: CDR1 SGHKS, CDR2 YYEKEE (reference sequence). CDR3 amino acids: CASSVEGFGSPLHF.

CDR3 residues: CASSLDQSCTF. V and J are TRBV7-9 and TRBJ1-2. CDR3 length: 11 amino acids. Germline V gene sequence: CDR1 SEHNR, CDR2 FQNEAQ (reference sequence).

CDR3 protein: CASSLSLGRRYEQYF. The genes are TRBV5-6 and TRBJ2-7. CDR3 length: 15 residues. Germline CDR1 and CDR2: SGHDT and YYEEEE.

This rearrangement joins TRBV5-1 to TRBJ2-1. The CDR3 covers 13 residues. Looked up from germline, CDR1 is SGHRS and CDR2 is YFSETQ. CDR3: CASSLSENNEQFF.

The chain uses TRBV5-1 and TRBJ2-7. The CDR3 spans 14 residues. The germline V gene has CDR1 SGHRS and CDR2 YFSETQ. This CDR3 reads CASSLETAFYEQYF. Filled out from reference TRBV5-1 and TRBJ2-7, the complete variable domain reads KAGVTQTPRYLIKTRGQQVTLSCSPISGHRSVSWYQQTPGQGLQFLFEYFSETQRNKGNFPGRFSGRQFSNSRSEMNVSTLELGDSALYLCASSLETAFYEQYFGPGTRLTVT.

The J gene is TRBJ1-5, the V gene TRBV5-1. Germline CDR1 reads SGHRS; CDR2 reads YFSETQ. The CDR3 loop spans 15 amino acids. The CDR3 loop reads CASSEEGYSNQPQHF.